This T cell receptor (beta chain) was obtained from a study of T cells in localized non-small cell lung cancer. Sequenced by immunoSEQ multiplex PCR; TCRdb stores in-frame clones only, minus some. The sample has around 4,100 clones; approximately 25% are singletons. CDR1 and CDR2 (germline): SGDLS, YYNGEE. The CDR3 has 14 residues. Trimming removed 5 bases from V and 5 bases from J, with 13 bases in between. This clone was detected a few times. The sequence derives from a man aged 40-75 years with stage II lung adenocarcinoma. J is TRBJ1-4 and V is TRBV9; perhaps TRBD1 as D (5 bases). The sequences come from lung tumor tissue, collected before any cancer treatment. In nucleotides, the CDR3 is TGTGCCAGCAGTGAGATGGGGCACAATGAAAAACTGTTTTTT. Translating gives CASSEMGHNEKLFF.